One and the same sample provided the 21 T cell receptor beta chains below, sequenced in a study of naive and memory T cell subsets. Both TRBC1 and TRBC2 were covered by a beta constant-region primer of two equimolar oligonucleotides. Via MiXCR, TCRdb re-called the UMI-ligation and nested PCR reads, giving one row per CDR3 protein. The sample has tens of thousands of distinct CDR3 sequences; approximately 11% are singletons. Sequenced input: effector memory CD4+ T cells from blood. The subset here: effector memory, CD45RA- CD27-. These receptors were collected from a human donor in good health.

This clonotype was recorded at least ten times. The CDR3 sequence: CASSPPWGTERGEQFF. DNA for the CDR3: TGTGCCAGCAGCCCACCCTGGGGTACCGAACGAGGTGAGCAGTTCTTC. The chain has TRBV3-1 and TRBJ2-1; D not resolved. Germline CDR1 reads LGHDT; CDR2 reads YNNKEL (reference sequence). Trimming pared 4 bases from V and 9 bases from J, leaving 22 bases between. The length of the CDR3 is 16 residues.

The chain has TRBV2 and TRBJ1-5; D may be TRBD1 (5 bases). The V end lost 5 bases, the J end lost 6 bases, and 14 bases lay between the germline ends. This CDR3 has 14 residues. Germline V gene sequence: CDR1 SNHLY, CDR2 FYNNEI. The CDR3 reads CASSTKEGTQPQHF. In DNA, the CDR3 is TGTGCCAGCAGTACGAAGGAGGGGACTCAGCCCCAGCATTTT.

This clonotype was recorded at least ten times. This chain links TRBV4-3 with TRBJ2-6; D possibly uses TRBD1 or TRBD2 (6 bases each). Germline V gene data show CDR1 as LGHNA and CDR2 as YSLEER. This CDR3 spans 19 amino acids. The ends were cut back, 0 bases at V and 0 bases at J, with 15 bases in the middle. The CDR3 spells CASSQESRGRHSGANVLTF. The DNA for the CDR3 is TGCGCCAGCAGCCAAGAAAGTAGGGGGAGGCACTCTGGGGCCAACGTCCTGACTTTC.

The rearrangement uses TRBV6-2 or TRBV6-3 and TRBJ2-7; TRBD1 matches 8 bases. Germline V lookup: CDR1 MNHEY, CDR2 SVGEGT. V was clipped by 3 bases and J by 2 bases; unmatched bases: 12. CDR3 length equals 17 residues. CDR3 sequence: CASSYSAPGTGPYEQYF. CDR3 sequence (DNA): TGTGCCAGCAGTTATTCCGCCCCCGGGACAGGACCCTACGAGCAGTACTTC.

The rearrangement joins TRBV7-9 to TRBJ1-5; 9 bases match TRBD1. The CDR3 loop spans 14 amino acids. Germline V gene sequence: CDR1 SEHNR, CDR2 FQNEAQ (reference sequence). J gave up 3 bases and V 4 bases, and 1 base lay outside the gene matches. CDR3 in DNA: TGTGCCAGCAGCTGGACAGGGGACAATCAGCCCCAGCATTTT. Its protein product is CASSWTGDNQPQHF.

At least ten counts were recorded for this clonotype. The chain has TRBV20-1 and TRBJ2-5; 8 nucleotides match TRBD2. Germline trimming cut 6 bases from V and 3 bases from J; bases unmatched to any gene: 12. CDR3 length: 15 residues. Germline V gene lookup returns CDR1 DFQATT and CDR2 SNEGSKA (reference sequence). CDR3: CSAEPWLAGKETQYF. The DNA for the CDR3 is TGCAGTGCCGAGCCCTGGCTAGCGGGTAAAGAGACCCAGTACTTC.

In the case of this clonotype: A read error may produce the germline difference seen at one junction end. This chain joins TRBV15 and TRBJ1-2, with a tentative D call TRBD1 (5 bases). The germline CDR1 and CDR2 sequences are LNHNV and YYDKDF (reference sequence). CDR3 size: 13 residues. The CDR3 DNA is TGTGCCGCCAGCAGAGGAGTAGGGGCTGGCTACACCTTC. It is translated as CAASRGVGAGYTF.

This clonotype was found a few times. The genes are TRBV12-3 or TRBV12-4 and TRBJ1-1, with D unresolved. CDR3 size: 14 residues. Between the trimmed V and J ends, which lost 6 bases and 2 bases, there was a span of 13 bases. CDR3 loop: CASSRASLNTEAFF. The CDR3 DNA reads TGTGCCAGCAGCCGGGCCTCACTTAACACTGAAGCTTTCTTT.

This clonotype was detected a few times. V is TRBV20-1 and J is TRBJ1-1; 8 bases are shared with TRBD1. Germline values: CDR1 DFQATT, CDR2 SNEGSKA (reference sequence). The CDR3 loop spans 14 amino acids. The V and J ends lost 0 bases and 8 bases, in that order; junction bases with no gene match: 8. CDR3 DNA: TGCAGTGCTAGAGAGCAGGGGGCCCTTATCGAAGCTTTCTTT. The encoded protein is CSAREQGALIEAFF.

In its sample, this clonotype was seen many times. DNA of the CDR3: TGTGCCAGCAGCCCTCAGACAGGGAATCTTGAGACCCAGTACTTC. Protein: CASSPQTGNLETQYF. The chain employs TRBV7-2 and TRBJ2-5; 7 nucleotides line up with TRBD1. The germline gives CDR1 SGHTA, CDR2 FQGNSA. The CDR3 totals 15 residues. V gave up 5 bases and J gave up 5 bases; unmatched junction bases: 11.

The chain combines TRBV2 with TRBJ2-5; D unresolved. CDR1 is SNHLY, CDR2 FYNNEI, per germline. V shed 6 bases and J shed 4 bases, with 9 bases lying between them. CDR3 size: 12 residues. The CDR3 bases are TGTGCCAGCAGGGTCTCTGGAGAGACCCAGTACTTC. This sequence encodes CASRVSGETQYF.

This clonotype was counted many times. The chain combines TRBV6-5 with TRBJ2-6; D may be TRBD1 (6 bases). The CDR3 is 17 residues long. CDR1 is MNHEY and CDR2 is SVGAGI in the germline V gene. Between the trimmed V and J ends, which lost 5 bases and 2 bases, there was a span of 16 bases. The DNA of the CDR3 is TGTGCCAGCAGTAGGACAGCCTTTCTTGCTGGGGCCAACGTCCTGACTTTC. Residues: CASSRTAFLAGANVLTF.

The chain recombines TRBV14 with TRBJ2-4; tentatively, D is TRBD2 (7 bases). Germline loops: CDR1 SGHDN, CDR2 FVKESK. Between the trimmed V and J ends, which lost 1 base and 5 bases, there was a span of 12 bases. The CDR3 consists of 15 residues. The CDR3 is CASSQALGGQNIQYF. CDR3 in DNA: TGTGCCAGCAGCCAAGCGCTCGGGGGGCAAAACATTCAGTACTTC. Full variable domain (outside the CDR3, taken from reference TRBV14 and TRBJ2-4): EAGVTQFPSHSVIEKGQTVTLRCDPISGHDNLYWYRRVMGKEIKFLLHFVKESKQDESGMPNNRFLAERTGGTYSTLKVQPAELEDSGVYFCASSQALGGQNIQYFGAGTRLSVL.

V and J are TRBV6-2 or TRBV6-3 and TRBJ1-1, with no clear D. Looked up from germline, CDR1 is MNHEY and CDR2 is SVGEGT. Deletions cut 5 bases from V and 2 bases from J, with 6 bases between. CDR3 size: 12 residues. The CDR3 sequence is CASSPKNTEAFF. The CDR3 coding sequence is TGTGCCAGCAGTCCCAAAAACACTGAAGCTTTCTTT.

The chain joins TRBV15 to TRBJ1-3; D gene ambiguous. V lost 4 bases and J lost 2, with 6 bases in between. The CDR3 loop spans 13 amino acids. Per the germline V gene, CDR1 is LNHNV and CDR2 is YYDKDF (reference sequence). The CDR3 sequence is CATSTGPGNTIYF. The CDR3 bases are TGTGCCACCAGCACTGGGCCTGGAAACACCATATATTTT.

This clonotype was seen many times. The chain combines TRBV12-3 or TRBV12-4 with TRBJ1-5, with 9 bases that match TRBD1. J was trimmed by 4 bases and V by 7 bases; bases with no gene match: 8. The CDR3 contains 15 residues. DNA of the CDR3: TGTGCCAGCACCGAGGACAGGGGAAAAAATCAGCCCCAGCATTTT. Translation: CASTEDRGKNQPQHF.

This clonotype came up a few times. This rearrangement joins TRBV28 to TRBJ2-1; tentative D call: TRBD2 (5 bases). The CDR3 consists of 15 residues. The germline CDR1 and CDR2 sequences are MDHEN and SYDVKM. V was shortened by 7 bases and J by 0 bases, with 13 bases between the two germline ends. The CDR3, as DNA: TGTGCCAGCAAAGAACTAGTGAGCTCCTACAATGAGCAGTTCTTC. Translating gives CASKELVSSYNEQFF.

This clonotype was observed many times. The chain uses TRBV29-1 and TRBJ1-1, with D hard to call. Trimming took 4 bases from V and 2 from J, leaving 14 bases between them. The CDR3 covers 14 residues. Germline V gene lookup returns CDR1 SQVTM and CDR2 ANQGSEA. The CDR3 protein is CSVGFGGENTEAFF. CDR3 in DNA: TGCAGCGTTGGTTTTGGTGGCGAAAACACTGAAGCTTTCTTT.

Many counts were recorded for this clonotype. The DNA of the CDR3 is TGTGCCAGCAGTTCCTGGTCCCCGAGGTTCGCTGGAAACACCATATATTTT. Translated, it gives CASSSWSPRFAGNTIYF. The chain couples TRBV12-3 or TRBV12-4 to TRBJ1-3; unclear D gene. V lost 4 bases and J lost 2, with 18 bases in between. The CDR3 length is 17 residues.

This clonotype was observed at least ten times. The chain carries TRBV6-2 or TRBV6-3 and TRBJ2-1; the match to TRBD2 covers 15 bases. The CDR3 spans 17 residues. Losses at the gene ends were 6 bases for V and 9 bases for J; bases not matched to a gene: 12. Germline CDR1 and CDR2: MNHEY and SVGEGT. The CDR3 coding sequence is TGTGCCAGCAGCCGCCCGGGACTAGCGGGGGGTACACGTGAGCAGTTCTTC. Its protein is CASSRPGLAGGTREQFF.

This clonotype was counted at least ten times. V and J are TRBV18 and TRBJ2-1, with TRBD1 identical over 11 bases. The CDR3 sequence is 17 residues long. Germline lookup yields CDR1 KGHSH and CDR2 LQKENI. The trim removed 3 bases at V and 9 bases at J, leaving 13 bases unmatched. In DNA, the CDR3 is TGTGCCAGCTCACCGGTCGGGACAGGGGGGTCCTTACCTGAGCAGTTCTTC. Protein: CASSPVGTGGSLPEQFF. Full variable domain (outside the CDR3, taken from reference TRBV18 and TRBJ2-1): NAGVMQNPRHLVRRRGQEARLRCSPMKGHSHVYWYRQLPEEGLKFMVYLQKENIIDESGMPKERFSAEFPKEGPSILRIQQVVRGDSAAYFCASSPVGTGGSLPEQFFGPGTRLTVL.